The subject of this entry is one T cell receptor beta chain. What it binds is not known. This entry comes from a study of T cell repertoires in cytomegalovirus infection. Study-wide points: The study found HLA-C-restricted CMV-specific TCR beta clonotypes dominating the ex vivo response.

TCRdb independently ran MiXCR on the reads; one entry per CDR3 protein. The data hold roughly 730,000 distinct CDR3 sequences, with around 31% observed a single time. Trimming stripped 8 bases from V and 3 bases from J, with 11 bases between. CDR1 is SGHVS, CDR2 FNYEAQ, per germline. This CDR3 has 12 amino acids. The chain carries TRBV7-6 and TRBJ2-7; D ambiguous. Here the sequenced sample was cultured PBMCs, taken from culture after CMV antigen stimulation. This TCR derives from a human donor in good health (CMV status not recorded). Some clones in this sample may be carry-over from other donors' samples. The CDR3 protein is CASFPRLYEQYF. The DNA of the CDR3 is TGTGCCAGCTTCCCCAGGCTCTACGAGCAGTACTTC. Variable domain in full (rest from reference TRBV7-6 and TRBJ2-7): GAGVSQSPRYKVTKRGQDVALRCDPISGHVSLYWYRQALGQGPEFLTYFNYEAQQDKSGLPNDRFSAERPEGSISTLTIQRTEQRDSAMYRCASFPRLYEQYFGPGTRLTVT.